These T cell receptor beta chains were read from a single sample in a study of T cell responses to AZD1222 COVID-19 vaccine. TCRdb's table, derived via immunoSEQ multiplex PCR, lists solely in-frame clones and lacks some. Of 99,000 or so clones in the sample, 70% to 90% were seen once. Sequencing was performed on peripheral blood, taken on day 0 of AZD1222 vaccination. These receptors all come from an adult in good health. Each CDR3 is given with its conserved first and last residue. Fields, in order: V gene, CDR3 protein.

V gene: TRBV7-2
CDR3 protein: CASSLAEGYRAGAYEQYF

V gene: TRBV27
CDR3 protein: CASSLQVRGREEYNEQFF

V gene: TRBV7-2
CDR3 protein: CASSLGSGPGNTIYF

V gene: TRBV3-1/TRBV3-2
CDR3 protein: CASRASGAQETQYF

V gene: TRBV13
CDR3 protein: CATSVGTTDTQYF

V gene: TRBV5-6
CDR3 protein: CASSLATGRFTTDTQYF

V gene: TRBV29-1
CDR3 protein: CSVEVRSLNTEAFF

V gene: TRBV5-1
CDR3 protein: CASSILAGDTDTQYF

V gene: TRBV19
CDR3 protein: CASTNRGRSSGNTIYF

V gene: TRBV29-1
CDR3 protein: CSVSRGTMEGYTF

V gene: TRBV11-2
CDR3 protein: CASSSTGVTEAFF

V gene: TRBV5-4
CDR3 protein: CASRKIWRPGSLDPQHF

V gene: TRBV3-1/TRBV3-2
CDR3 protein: CASSRGGATNEKLFF

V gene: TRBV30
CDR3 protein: CAWSEGNEQFF

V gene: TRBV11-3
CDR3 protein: CASSFGLVRRDSEQFF

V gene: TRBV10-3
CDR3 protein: CAIRRGNYGYTF

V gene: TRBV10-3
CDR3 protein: CAISEGADTQYF

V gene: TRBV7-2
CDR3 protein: CASSSGYSTQYF

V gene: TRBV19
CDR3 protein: CASSISSRIAKNIQYF

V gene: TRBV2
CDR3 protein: CASRSGTSVETQYF

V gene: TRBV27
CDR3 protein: CASEGVNTEAFF

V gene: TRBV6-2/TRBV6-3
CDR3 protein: CASSQGGFGYTF

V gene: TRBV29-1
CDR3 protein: CSVAGASANYGYTF

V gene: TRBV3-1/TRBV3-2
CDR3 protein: CASSPRLAGMNEQFF

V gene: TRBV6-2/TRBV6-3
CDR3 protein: CASSYGWTATEAFF

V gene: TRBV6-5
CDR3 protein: CASSYDNRGVHYGYTF

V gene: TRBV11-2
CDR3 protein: CASSLDPYQGLNTEAFF

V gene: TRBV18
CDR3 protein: CASSLQGGTEAFF

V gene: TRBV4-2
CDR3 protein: CASSQVMGGWGNEQFF

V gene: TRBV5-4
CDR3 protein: CASSPPVAGNEQFF

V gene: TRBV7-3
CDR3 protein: CASSLSGLAGGELFF

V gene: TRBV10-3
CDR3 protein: CAITGSSGNTIYF

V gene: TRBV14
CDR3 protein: CASSRKVTGGPSYGYTF

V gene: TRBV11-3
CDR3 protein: CASSPAVLDTEAFF